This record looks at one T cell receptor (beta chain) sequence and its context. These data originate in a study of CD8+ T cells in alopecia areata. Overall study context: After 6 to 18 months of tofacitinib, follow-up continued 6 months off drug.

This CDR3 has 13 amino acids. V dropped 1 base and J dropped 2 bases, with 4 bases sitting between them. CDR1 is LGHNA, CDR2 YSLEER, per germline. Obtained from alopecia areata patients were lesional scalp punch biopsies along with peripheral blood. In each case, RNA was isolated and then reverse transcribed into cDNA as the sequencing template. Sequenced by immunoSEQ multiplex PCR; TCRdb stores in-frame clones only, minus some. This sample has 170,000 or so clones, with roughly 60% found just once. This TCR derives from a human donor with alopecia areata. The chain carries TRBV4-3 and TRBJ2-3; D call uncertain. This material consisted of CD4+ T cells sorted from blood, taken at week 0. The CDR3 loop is CASSQAITDTQYF. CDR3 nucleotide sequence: TGCGCCAGCAGCCAAGCTATCACAGATACGCAGTATTTT.